One and the same sample provided the 31 T cell receptor beta chains below, sequenced in a study of blood T cell repertoires in COVID-19. Clones were read by immunoSEQ multiplex PCR, and TCRdb kept only the in-frame ones, dropping some. The sample holds tens of thousands of clones, approximately 86% seen once. The material sequenced was peripheral blood. The receptors were gathered from an elderly woman in a cohort sampled during active or convalescent COVID-19.

The chain employs TRBV19 and TRBJ1-2; D perhaps matches TRBD1 (5 bases). This CDR3 is 17 amino acids long. Germline lookup yields CDR1 LNHDA and CDR2 SQIVND (reference sequence). V was cut by 3 bases and J by 8 bases, with 25 bases left in between. The CDR3 DNA sequence: TGTGCCAGTAGTATTCTCAATCGGCGCGGGGGTTTACGGGGCTACACCTTC. It specifies CASSILNRRGGLRGYTF.

The CDR3 DNA follows: TGTGCCAGCAGCTTAGAAACAGGGTATCAGCCCCAGCATTTT. Translated, it gives CASSLETGYQPQHF. The chain couples TRBV11-2 to TRBJ1-5; perhaps TRBD1 as D (6 bases). Between the trimmed V and J ends, which lost 0 bases and 5 bases, there was a span of 8 bases. Germline V CDR1 and CDR2: SGHAT, FQNNGV. The CDR3 totals 14 residues.

V is TRBV9 and J is TRBJ1-3; no clear D gene. This CDR3 is 16 amino acids long. Germline lookup yields CDR1 SGDLS and CDR2 YYNGEE. Trimming cost V 1 base and J 4 bases, with 15 bases left between them. CDR3 in amino acids: CASSVTPTSSGNTIYF. DNA for the CDR3: TGTGCCAGCAGCGTAACCCCTACGAGTAGCGGAAACACCATATATTTT.

The V call is TRBV10-2, the J call TRBJ1-2; TRBD1 agrees at 7 bases. Germline CDR1 reads WSHSY; CDR2 reads SAAADI. The V segment lost 2 bases and the J segment 3 bases; nucleotides outside the gene matches: 3. The CDR3 spans 14 residues. The CDR3 is CASSEQGEYYGYTF. Written as DNA, the CDR3 is TGCGCCAGCAGTGAGCAGGGGGAATACTATGGCTACACCTTC.

This chain uses TRBV10-3 with TRBJ2-3; no definite D call. Trimming took 5 bases from V and 3 from J, leaving 9 bases between them. Looked up from germline, CDR1 is ENHRY and CDR2 is SYGVKD. The CDR3 is 13 residues long. In nucleotides, the CDR3 is TGTGCCATCAGTATCCTCGGGACAGATACGCAGTATTTT. Translated, it gives CAISILGTDTQYF.

This clone was recorded only once. The chain employs TRBV11-3 and TRBJ2-4; the D gene is possibly TRBD2 (6 bases). The CDR3 spans 15 residues. Germline V gene data show CDR1 as SGHNT and CDR2 as YENEEA. V was shortened by 1 base and J by 3 bases, with 10 bases between the two germline ends. The CDR3 nucleotides are TGTGCCAGCAGCTTAGTTGTTAGCGGCAAAAACATTCAGTACTTC. This gives the protein CASSLVVSGKNIQYF. Full variable domain (missing parts from reference TRBV11-3 and TRBJ2-4): EAGVVQSPRYKIIEKKQPVAFWCNPISGHNTLYWYLQNLGQGPELLIRYENEEAVDDSQLPKDRFSAERLKGVDSTLKIQPAELGDSAVYLCASSLVVSGKNIQYFGAGTRLSVL.

This clone has more than one count but fewer than ten. The V and J genes are TRBV7-2 and TRBJ2-3, with TRBD2 identical over 10 bases. Germline lookup yields CDR1 SGHTA and CDR2 FQGNSA. The CDR3 totals 17 residues. Unmatched junction bases numbered 9, after V lost 5 bases and J lost 1 base. CDR3 sequence (DNA): TGTGCCAGCAGCCCCCATCCTAGCGGGGGCCGCACAGATACGCAGTATTTT. It codes for CASSPHPSGGRTDTQYF.

J is TRBJ1-2 and V is TRBV11-2, with 8 bases fitting TRBD1. The ends lost 5 bases at V and 4 bases at J; junction bases unmatched: 6. CDR1 SGHAT and CDR2 FQNNGV come from the germline V gene. The CDR3 is made up of 14 amino acids. CDR3 sequence reads: CASSPGQGGYGYTF. As DNA, the CDR3 is TGTGCCAGCAGCCCCGGACAGGGAGGCTATGGCTACACCTTC.

The chain carries TRBV30 and TRBJ1-2; D not certain. Germline CDR1 and CDR2: GTSNPN and SVGIG (reference sequence). The V end lost 1 base, the J end lost 1 base, and 10 bases lay between the germline ends. This CDR3 has 14 amino acids. DNA for the CDR3: TGTGCCTGGAGTGCTGGCTTCTTTAACTATGGCTACACCTTC. This encodes CAWSAGFFNYGYTF.

The CDR3 sequence is CATSSGSTDTQYF. DNA of the CDR3: TGTGCCACGTCTAGCGGTAGCACAGATACGCAGTATTTT. The chain links TRBV28 to TRBJ2-3; 7 nucleotides agree with TRBD2. This CDR3 is 13 amino acids long. Germline values: CDR1 MDHEN, CDR2 SYDVKM. Trimming cost V 10 bases and J 0 bases; bases outside gene matches: 4.

V and J are TRBV15 and TRBJ1-2; 8 positions match TRBD1. Germline CDR1 LNHNV, CDR2 YYDKDF (reference sequence). V was clipped by 5 bases and J by 7 bases; unmatched bases: 6. The CDR3 totals 13 residues. The CDR3 coding sequence is TGTGCCACCAGCCTTGGACAGGGAGGTGGCTACACCTTC. Translated: CATSLGQGGGYTF.

The chain couples TRBV7-2 to TRBJ1-2; D remains ambiguous. Trimming stripped 0 bases from V and 2 bases from J, with 7 bases between. CDR1 and CDR2 from the germline V gene are SGHTA and FQGNSA. The CDR3 is 14 amino acids. The DNA for the CDR3 is TGTGCCAGCAGCTTAGCGGGAGGGAACTATGGCTACACCTTC. Residues: CASSLAGGNYGYTF.

The chain couples TRBV6-5 to TRBJ1-5; D possibly corresponds to TRBD1 (5 bases). CDR1 and CDR2 from the germline V gene are MNHEY and SVGAGI. Trimming cost V 6 bases and J 10 bases, with 22 bases left between them. The CDR3 runs 15 residues. CDR3 bases: TGTGCCAGCAGAAGGGACGGGCGCGGGGTTGGCCCCCAGCATTTT. Amino acid sequence: CASRRDGRGVGPQHF.

The rearrangement uses TRBV5-1 and TRBJ1-2; D is unclear. Per the germline V gene, CDR1 is SGHRS and CDR2 is YFSETQ. Trimming took off 0 bases at V and 1 base at J, with 10 bases between the two ends. This CDR3 has 15 residues. The CDR3 loop reads CASSLDLVGNYGYTF. The CDR3 DNA reads as TGCGCCAGCAGCTTGGATCTCGTCGGTAACTATGGCTACACCTTC.

This chain joins TRBV19 and TRBJ1-2; tentative D call: TRBD1 (6 bases). CDR1 LNHDA and CDR2 SQIVND come from the germline V gene (reference sequence). CDR3 size: 12 residues. With 7 bases removed from V and 8 bases from J, the gap between germline ends came to 14 bases. The CDR3 protein is CASTTGFRGYTF. CDR3 bases: TGTGCCAGTACTACAGGGTTCAGGGGCTACACCTTC.

This rearrangement joins TRBV9 to TRBJ1-5; a weak D match, TRBD1 (6 bases). Germline V gene lookup returns CDR1 SGDLS and CDR2 YYNGEE. This CDR3 is built from 15 residues. V lost 0 bases, J lost 4 bases, and 11 bases lay in between. CDR3 nucleotides: TGTGCCAGCAGCGTAGGATCGGACAGTAATCAGCCCCAGCATTTT. This gives the protein CASSVGSDSNQPQHF.

The chain has TRBV11-2 and TRBJ1-1; 9 nucleotides align to TRBD1. Germline CDR1 SGHAT, CDR2 FQNNGV. Trimming cost V 5 bases and J 4 bases; bases outside gene matches: 5. This CDR3 has 14 residues. CDR3 DNA: TGTGCCAGCAGCCCCGGACAGGGGTTCACTGAAGCTTTCTTT. Encoded protein: CASSPGQGFTEAFF.

The genes are TRBV19 and TRBJ1-5, with 9 bases lining up with TRBD1. The CDR3 contains 13 residues. Germline V gene data show CDR1 as LNHDA and CDR2 as SQIVND (reference sequence). V shed 8 bases, J shed 6 bases, and the junction held 5 bases outside the gene matches. The CDR3 DNA sequence: TGTGCCAGTGCCGGGACAGGGAGTCAGCCCCAGCATTTT. Translation: CASAGTGSQPQHF. Using reference TRBV19 and TRBJ1-5 for the parts outside the CDR3, the full variable domain is DGGITQSPKYLFRKEGQNVTLSCEQNLNHDAMYWYRQDPGQGLRLIYYSQIVNDFQKGDIAEGYSVSREKKESFPLTVTSAQKNPTAFYLCASAGTGSQPQHFGDGTRLSIL.

The chain carries TRBV5-1 and TRBJ1-4; 7 bases align to TRBD1. The CDR3 covers 15 residues. CDR1 is SGHRS and CDR2 is YFSETQ in the germline V gene. V was clipped by 6 bases and J by 0 bases; unmatched bases: 5. DNA for the CDR3: TGCGCCAGCAAGACCCAGGGGGCAACTAATGAAAAACTGTTTTTT. This gives the protein CASKTQGATNEKLFF.

The chain carries TRBV11-2 and TRBJ1-2; D possibly corresponds to TRBD1 (5 bases). Germline V gene data show CDR1 as SGHAT and CDR2 as FQNNGV. V shed 2 bases and J shed 4 bases, with 14 bases lying between them. This CDR3 has 15 amino acids. The CDR3 reads CASSLSGATGYGYTF. The CDR3 nucleotides are TGTGCCAGCAGCTTAAGTGGGGCCACGGGCTATGGCTACACCTTC.

The chain combines TRBV2 with TRBJ1-3; D may be TRBD1 (6 bases). This CDR3 has 15 residues. CDR1 and CDR2 from the germline V gene are SNHLY and FYNNEI. Trimming shortened V by 4 bases and J by 5 bases, and 15 bases separated the two germline ends. The CDR3 nucleotides read TGTGCCAGCAGTGGGGGACAAGGCTTAAGAAACACCATATATTTT. Amino acid sequence: CASSGGQGLRNTIYF.

This clone was seen a single time. The chain carries TRBV12-3 or TRBV12-4 and TRBJ1-1; 7 bases fit TRBD1. V shed 6 bases and J 5 bases; nucleotides not matched to a gene: 3. The CDR3 extends over 12 amino acids. CDR3 sequence (DNA): TGTGCCAGCAGCCCAGGGGGGACTGAAGCTTTCTTT. Its translation is CASSPGGTEAFF.

The chain is built from TRBV29-1 and TRBJ2-3, with 8 bases that match TRBD2. The V gene's germline CDR1 is SQVTM and CDR2 ANQGSEA. Unmatched junction bases numbered 2, after V lost 6 bases and J lost 0 bases. The length of the CDR3 is 13 residues. The DNA of the CDR3 is TGCAGCGTCCCTAGCGGGAGCACAGATACGCAGTATTTT. Translated: CSVPSGSTDTQYF.

The chain uses TRBV5-4 and TRBJ1-2; 12 bases map to TRBD1. V lost 6 bases and J lost 7; bases outside the gene matches: 10. The V gene's germline CDR1 is SGHNT and CDR2 YYREEE (reference sequence). This CDR3 contains 15 residues. As DNA, the CDR3 is TGTGCCAGCACCTCGCCGGGACAGGGGGCAGGTGGCTACACCTTC. Translated: CASTSPGQGAGGYTF.

This chain uses TRBV10-1 with TRBJ2-3, with 10 bases aligning to TRBD2. The CDR3 runs 15 residues. The V segment lost 4 bases and the J segment 4 bases; nucleotides outside the gene matches: 5. Germline loops: CDR1 WNHNN, CDR2 SYGVQD (reference sequence). The CDR3 spells CASSASSGSADTQYF. The CDR3 bases are TGCGCCAGCAGTGCATCTAGCGGGAGCGCAGATACGCAGTATTTT.

This clone was observed a handful of times. The chain carries TRBV29-1 and TRBJ1-4; the match to TRBD1 covers 10 bases. Germline assignment: CDR1 SQVTM and CDR2 ANQGSEA. The V segment lost 4 bases and the J segment 7 bases; nucleotides outside the gene matches: 3. This CDR3 is 13 amino acids long. The DNA of the CDR3 is TGCAGCGTTGCCGGGACAGGGGTTGAAAAACTGTTTTTT. Translated: CSVAGTGVEKLFF.

The V call is TRBV7-9, the J call TRBJ1-4, with 9 bases lining up with TRBD1. V shed 5 bases, J shed 8 bases, and the junction held 9 bases outside the gene matches. Germline lookup yields CDR1 SEHNR and CDR2 FQNEAQ (reference sequence). This CDR3 has 15 amino acids. The CDR3, as DNA: TGTGCCAGCAGCGGTATGGGACAGGGTCGGGAAAAACTGTTTTTT. The encoded protein is CASSGMGQGREKLFF.

V and J are TRBV18 and TRBJ1-2, with D uncertain. Germline CDR1 reads KGHSH; CDR2 reads LQKENI. V was trimmed by 3 bases and J by 2 bases, leaving 13 bases between them. This CDR3 has 15 amino acids. CDR3 residues: CASSPSVIVNYGYTF. DNA of the CDR3: TGTGCCAGCTCACCTTCGGTCATTGTCAACTATGGCTACACCTTC.

This chain links TRBV7-9 with TRBJ2-2; no clear D gene. The V gene lost 5 bases and the J gene lost 6 bases, with 16 bases spanning the gap. This CDR3 region has 15 residues. Germline V gene lookup returns CDR1 SEHNR and CDR2 FQNEAQ (reference sequence). This chain's CDR3 is CASSPTSGVPGELFF. In nucleotides, the CDR3 is TGTGCCAGCAGCCCTACGTCTGGAGTACCCGGGGAGCTGTTTTTT.

The chain combines TRBV2 with TRBJ1-1; D remains ambiguous. The CDR3 totals 13 residues. Germline V gene lookup returns CDR1 SNHLY and CDR2 FYNNEI. Trimming took 6 bases from V and 1 from J, leaving 9 bases between them. The CDR3 DNA sequence: TGTGCCAGCAGAGTACGGGGGAACACTGAAGCTTTCTTT. This encodes CASRVRGNTEAFF.

CDR3 sequence reads: CASSERTPWYEKLFF. CDR3 sequence (DNA): TGTGCCAGCAGTGAACGGACTCCTTGGTATGAAAAACTGTTTTTT. The chain carries TRBV2 and TRBJ1-4; the D is unclear. Germline V CDR1 and CDR2: SNHLY, FYNNEI. The V end lost 2 bases, the J end lost 6 bases, and 13 bases lay between the germline ends. The CDR3 has 15 amino acids.